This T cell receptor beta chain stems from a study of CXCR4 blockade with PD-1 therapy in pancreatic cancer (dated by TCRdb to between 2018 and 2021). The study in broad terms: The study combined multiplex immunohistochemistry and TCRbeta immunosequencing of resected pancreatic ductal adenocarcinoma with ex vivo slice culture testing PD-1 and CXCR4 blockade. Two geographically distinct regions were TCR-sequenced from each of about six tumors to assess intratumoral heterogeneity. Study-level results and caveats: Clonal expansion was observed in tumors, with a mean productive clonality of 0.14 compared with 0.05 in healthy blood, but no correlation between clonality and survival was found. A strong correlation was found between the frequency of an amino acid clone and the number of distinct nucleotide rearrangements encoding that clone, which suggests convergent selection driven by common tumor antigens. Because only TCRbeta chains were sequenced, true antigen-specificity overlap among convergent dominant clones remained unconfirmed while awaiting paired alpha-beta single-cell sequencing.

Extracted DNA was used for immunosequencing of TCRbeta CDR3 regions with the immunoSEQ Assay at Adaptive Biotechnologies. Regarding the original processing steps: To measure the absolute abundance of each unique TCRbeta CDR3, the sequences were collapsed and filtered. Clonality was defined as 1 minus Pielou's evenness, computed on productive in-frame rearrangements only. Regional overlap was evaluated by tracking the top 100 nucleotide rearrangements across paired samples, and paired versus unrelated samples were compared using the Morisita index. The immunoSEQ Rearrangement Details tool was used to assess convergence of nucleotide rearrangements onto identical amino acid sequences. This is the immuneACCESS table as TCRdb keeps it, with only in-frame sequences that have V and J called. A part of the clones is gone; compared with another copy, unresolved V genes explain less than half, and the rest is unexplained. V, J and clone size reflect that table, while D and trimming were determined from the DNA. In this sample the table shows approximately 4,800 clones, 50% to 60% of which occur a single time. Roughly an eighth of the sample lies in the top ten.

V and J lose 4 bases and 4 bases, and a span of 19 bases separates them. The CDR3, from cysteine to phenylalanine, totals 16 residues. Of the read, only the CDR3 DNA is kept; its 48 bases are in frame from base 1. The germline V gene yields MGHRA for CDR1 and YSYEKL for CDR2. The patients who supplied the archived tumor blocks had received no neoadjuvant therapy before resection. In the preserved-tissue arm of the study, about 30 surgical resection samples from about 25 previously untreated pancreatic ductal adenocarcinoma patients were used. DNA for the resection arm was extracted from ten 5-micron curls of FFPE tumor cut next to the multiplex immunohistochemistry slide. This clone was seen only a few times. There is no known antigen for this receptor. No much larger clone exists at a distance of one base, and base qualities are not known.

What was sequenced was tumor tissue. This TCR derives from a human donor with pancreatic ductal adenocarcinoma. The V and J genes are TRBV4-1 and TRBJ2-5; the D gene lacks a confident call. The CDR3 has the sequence CASSRDEALGRETQYF. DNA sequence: TGCGCCAGCAGCCGGGATGAAGCTTTAGGTCGAGAGACCCAGTACTTC.